This T cell receptor beta chain is from a study of shared clonotypes between healthy human individuals. Study-wide points: Although depth was large, rarefaction showed that sequencing of the sorted subsets was incomplete.

Trimming stripped 4 bases from V and 5 bases from J, with 8 bases between. Germline CDR1 is SNHLY and CDR2 is FYNNEI. This CDR3 region has 12 residues. With respect to this clone: Its antigen remains unknown.

Assay used: immunoSEQ multiplex PCR; TCRdb lists only in-frame clones, some missing. Of around 200,000 clones listed, approximately 61% are singletons. V gene TRBV2 combines with J gene TRBJ2-5; D is unresolved. Sequencing used memory CD4+ T cells sorted from blood. Subset here: CD45RA-negative fraction. The TCR originated in a man aged 25-40 years in good health. CDR3 bases: TGTGCCAGCAGTGTGGGTGCGGAGACCCAGTACTTC. Its translation: CASSVGAETQYF.